This TCR beta chain appears in the sequencing data of a study of T-cell memory formation after mild COVID-19. The CDR3 totals 16 residues. With 1 base clipped from V and 0 bases from J, the junction kept 5 bases outside the gene matches. The germline gives CDR1 SEHNR, CDR2 FQNEAQ (reference sequence). TCRdb reprocessed the 5' RACE reads via MiXCR and lists one record per CDR3 protein. The table includes about 320,000 distinct CDR3 sequences, roughly an eighth detected once. Sequenced sample: PBMCs or a T cell subset sorted from them (not recorded which). The V call is TRBV7-9, the J call TRBJ2-7, with TRBD2 matching over 8 bases. This clonotype was sampled from a man younger than 30 who had mild COVID-19 (a few samples of this study predate the infection). Cell type and time point are not known. CDR3 DNA sequence: TGTGCCAGCAGCTTAGGTCTAGCGGGTTTCTCCTACGAGCAGTACTTC. Residues: CASSLGLAGFSYEQYF.